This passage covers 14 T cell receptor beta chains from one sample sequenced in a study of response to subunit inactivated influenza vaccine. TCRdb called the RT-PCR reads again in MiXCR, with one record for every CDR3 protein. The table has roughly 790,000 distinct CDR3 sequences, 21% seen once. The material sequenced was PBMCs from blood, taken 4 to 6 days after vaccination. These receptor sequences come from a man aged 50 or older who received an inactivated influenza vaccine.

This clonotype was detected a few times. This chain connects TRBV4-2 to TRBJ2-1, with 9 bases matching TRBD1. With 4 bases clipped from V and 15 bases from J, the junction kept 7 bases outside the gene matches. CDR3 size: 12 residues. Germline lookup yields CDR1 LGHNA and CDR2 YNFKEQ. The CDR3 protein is CASSLGTGSPFF. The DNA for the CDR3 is TGTGCCAGCAGCCTTGGGACAGGGAGTCCGTTCTTC.

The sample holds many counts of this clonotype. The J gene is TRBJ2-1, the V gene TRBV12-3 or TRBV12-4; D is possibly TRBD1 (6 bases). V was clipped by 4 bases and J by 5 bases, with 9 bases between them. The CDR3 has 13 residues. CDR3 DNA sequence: TGTGCCAGCAGTTCCAGGGACAACAATGAGCAGTTCTTC. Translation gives CASSSRDNNEQFF.

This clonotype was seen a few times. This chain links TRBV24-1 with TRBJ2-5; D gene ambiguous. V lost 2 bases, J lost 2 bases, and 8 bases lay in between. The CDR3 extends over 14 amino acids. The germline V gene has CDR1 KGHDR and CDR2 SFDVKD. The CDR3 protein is CATSDSSVQETQYF. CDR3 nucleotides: TGTGCCACCAGTGATTCGTCAGTTCAAGAGACCCAGTACTTC.

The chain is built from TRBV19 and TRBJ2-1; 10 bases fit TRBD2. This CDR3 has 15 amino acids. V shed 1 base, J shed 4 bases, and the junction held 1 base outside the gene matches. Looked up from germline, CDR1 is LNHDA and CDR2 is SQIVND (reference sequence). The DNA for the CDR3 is TGTGCCAGTAGTATAGGGACTAGCGGTTACAATGAGCAGTTCTTC. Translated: CASSIGTSGYNEQFF.

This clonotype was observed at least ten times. CDR3 amino acids: CASSTGRAGEQFF. The DNA of the CDR3 is TGTGCCAGTAGTACGGGCCGAGCGGGTGAGCAGTTCTTC. The chain combines TRBV19 with TRBJ2-1, with a possible D match to TRBD2 (6 bases). The CDR3 has 13 residues. V lost 4 bases to trimming and J lost 9 bases, with 13 bases between them. From germline, CDR1 is LNHDA and CDR2 SQIVND (reference sequence).

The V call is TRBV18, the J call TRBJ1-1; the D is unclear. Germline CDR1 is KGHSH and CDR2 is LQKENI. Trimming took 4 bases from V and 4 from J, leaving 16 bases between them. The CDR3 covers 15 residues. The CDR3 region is CASSQAIGRGTEAFF. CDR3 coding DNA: TGTGCCAGCTCACAGGCCATCGGGAGAGGCACTGAAGCTTTCTTT.

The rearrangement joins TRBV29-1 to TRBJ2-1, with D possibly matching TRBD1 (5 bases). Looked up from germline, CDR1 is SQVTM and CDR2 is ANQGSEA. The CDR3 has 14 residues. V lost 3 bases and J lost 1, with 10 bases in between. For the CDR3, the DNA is TGCAGCGTTGAGACAGAGAGATCCTACAATGAGCAGTTCTTC. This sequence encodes CSVETERSYNEQFF.

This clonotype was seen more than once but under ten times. CDR3 loop: CASSLKGQYF. As DNA, the CDR3 is TGTGCCAGCAGTTTAAAAGGGCAGTACTTC. This chain uses TRBV12-3 or TRBV12-4 with TRBJ2-7, with D unclear. V was trimmed by 2 bases and J by 9 bases, leaving 5 bases between them. The CDR3 contains 10 residues.

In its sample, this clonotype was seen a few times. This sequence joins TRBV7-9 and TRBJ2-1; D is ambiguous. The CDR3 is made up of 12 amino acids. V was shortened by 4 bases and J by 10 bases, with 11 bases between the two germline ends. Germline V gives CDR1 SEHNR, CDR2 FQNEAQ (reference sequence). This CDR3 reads CASSSLSPEQFF. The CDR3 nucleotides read TGTGCCAGCAGCTCACTTAGCCCCGAGCAGTTCTTC.

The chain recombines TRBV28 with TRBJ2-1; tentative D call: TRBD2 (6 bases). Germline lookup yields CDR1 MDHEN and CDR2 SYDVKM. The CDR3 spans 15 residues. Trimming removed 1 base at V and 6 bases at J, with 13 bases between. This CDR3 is CASSLYPGAGNEQFF. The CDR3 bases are TGTGCCAGCAGTTTATATCCGGGAGCGGGCAATGAGCAGTTCTTC.

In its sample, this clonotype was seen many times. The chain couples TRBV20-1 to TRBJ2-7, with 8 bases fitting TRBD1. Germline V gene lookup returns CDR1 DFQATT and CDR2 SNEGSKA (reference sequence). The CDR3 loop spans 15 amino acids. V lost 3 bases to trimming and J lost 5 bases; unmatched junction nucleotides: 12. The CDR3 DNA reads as TGCAGTGCTAGGGACGTGACAGGGGTAGTCCACGAGCAGTACTTC. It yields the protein CSARDVTGVVHEQYF.

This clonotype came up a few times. Here the CDR3 DNA reads TGTGCCAGCAGCTTTGCGGGTGCAGATACGCAGTATTTT. It codes for CASSFAGADTQYF. V is TRBV7-9 and J is TRBJ2-3; a weak D match, TRBD2 (5 bases). The germline V gene has CDR1 SEHNR and CDR2 FQNEAQ (reference sequence). V lost 3 bases and J 4 bases, leaving 8 bases between the germline ends. The CDR3 has 13 amino acids.

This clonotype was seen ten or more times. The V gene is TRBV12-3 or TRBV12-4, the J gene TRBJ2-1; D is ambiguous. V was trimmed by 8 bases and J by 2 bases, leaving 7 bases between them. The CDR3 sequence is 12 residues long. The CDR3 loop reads CASVGPYNEQFF. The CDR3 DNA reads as TGTGCCAGCGTCGGACCCTACAATGAGCAGTTCTTC.

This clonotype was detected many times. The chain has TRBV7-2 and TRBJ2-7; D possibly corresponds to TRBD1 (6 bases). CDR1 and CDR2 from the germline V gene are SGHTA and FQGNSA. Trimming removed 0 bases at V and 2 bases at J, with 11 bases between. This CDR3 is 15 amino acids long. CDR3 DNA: TGTGCCAGCAGCTTAGCGGGACACCCTCCCTACGAGCAGTACTTC. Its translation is CASSLAGHPPYEQYF.